The present entry profiles one T cell receptor beta chain with its context. This sample is part of a study of blood T cell repertoires in COVID-19. Per the original data handling: For nucleated cells, counts were estimated from reference gene primer amplification. Profiling relied on immunoSEQ multiplex PCR, and the TCRdb table lists in-frame clones only, not all of them. The DNA gave D and trimming, while V, J and clone size come from that table. The repertoire holds about 330,000 clones, with approximately 88% as singletons. Germline assignment: CDR1 SEHNR and CDR2 FQNEAQ (reference sequence). This CDR3 region has 12 residues. With 7 bases clipped from V and 6 bases from J, the junction kept 5 bases outside the gene matches. Enrolled through a virtual design, the participants were between roughly 18 and 90 years of age and came from 24 US areas. Clinical histories supplied by participants themselves formed the basis of cohort assignment. In Cohort 3, a recovered donor had either two negative PCRs, clearance, or symptom resolution.

Input material: PBMCs or T cells enriched from blood (not recorded which). This sequence was found in a man aged 25 to 40 who had recovered from COVID-19. V and J are TRBV7-9 and TRBJ1-1; 7 bases fit TRBD1. CDR3 sequence: CASIGDSPEAFF. CDR3 nucleotides: TGTGCCAGCATCGGGGACAGTCCTGAAGCTTTCTTT. The whole variable domain, remainder taken from reference TRBV7-9 and TRBJ1-1, is DTGVSQNPRHKITKRGQNVTFRCDPISEHNRLYWYRQTLGQGPEFLTYFQNEAQLEKSRLLSDRFSAERPKGSFSTLEIQRTEQGDSAMYLCASIGDSPEAFFGQGTRLTVV.